The present entry profiles one TCR beta chain with its context. The junction and the germline gene differ at one end; a read error may be behind it. These data belong to a study of control samples from healthy donors and cancer patients. CDR3 size: 16 residues. Germline assignment: CDR1 SGHRS and CDR2 YFSETQ. The data were produced by immunoSEQ multiplex PCR, yet TCRdb's version contains in-frame clones alone and is incomplete. The sample shows about 80,000 clones, roughly 88% of them seen only once. The sequencing input was PBMCs. This sequence joins TRBV5-1 and TRBJ2-2; either TRBD1 or TRBD2 may fit D (5 bases each). The sequence derives from a man aged 60-69 years with head and neck cancer. The CDR3 loop reads CASSLIRGYEHRGAVF. The CDR3 nucleotides read TGCGCCAGCAGCTTGATTAGGGGATATGAACACCGGGGAGCTGTTTTT. The whole variable domain, filled in from reference TRBV5-1 and TRBJ2-2, reads KAGVTQTPRYLIKTRGQQVTLSCSPISGHRSVSWYQQTPGQGLQFLFEYFSETQRNKGNFPGRFSGRQFSNSRSEMNVSTLELGDSALYLCASSLIRGYEHRGAVFGEGSRLTVL.